This T cell receptor (beta chain) was retrieved from a study of blood T cell repertoires in COVID-19. About the study: COVID-19 samples collected from the United States, Italy and Spain covered acute and convalescent phases.

V shed 2 bases and J 2 bases; nucleotides not matched to a gene: 1. The CDR3 spans 16 residues. Germline V gene lookup returns CDR1 MNHEY and CDR2 SVGAGI. Authors' analysis steps: Amplifying reference gene primers gave estimates of nucleated cell counts. Data came from immunoSEQ multiplex PCR; TCRdb stores just in-frame clones and leaves some out. For V, J and clone size, that table is used; D and trimming come from the DNA. This table holds about 120,000 clones, approximately 82% found once. The V call is TRBV6-5, the J call TRBJ2-5, with 14 bases that match TRBD2. Sequencing was performed on peripheral blood. The TCR sequence derives from a woman aged 45 to 65 with acute or convalescent COVID-19. The CDR3 DNA sequence: TGTGCCAGCAGTTACGGGACTAGCGGGGGACAAGAGACCCAGTACTTC. This sequence encodes CASSYGTSGGQETQYF.